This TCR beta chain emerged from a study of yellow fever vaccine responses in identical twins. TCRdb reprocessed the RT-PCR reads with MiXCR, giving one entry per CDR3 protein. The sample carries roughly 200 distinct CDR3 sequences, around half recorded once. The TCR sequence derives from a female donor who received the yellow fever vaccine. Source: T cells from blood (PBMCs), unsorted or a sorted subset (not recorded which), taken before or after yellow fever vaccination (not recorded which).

This CDR3 reads CAWRDRVYYGYTF. As DNA, the CDR3 is TGTGCCTGGAGGGACAGGGTTTACTATGGCTACACCTTC. The chain employs TRBV30 and TRBJ1-2; 8 nucleotides align to TRBD1. CDR1 is GTSNPN and CDR2 is SVGIG in the germline V gene (reference sequence). Losses at the gene ends were 3 bases for V and 3 bases for J; bases not matched to a gene: 3. The CDR3 runs 13 residues.